These T cell receptor beta chains were read from a single sample in a study of blood T cell repertoires in COVID-19. Sequencing was performed with immunoSEQ multiplex PCR; in TCRdb, only in-frame clones are kept and a portion is missing. The sample consists of 200,000 to 300,000 clones, approximately 86% of them appearing once. The sample comprised PBMCs or T cells enriched from blood (not recorded which). The receptors stem from a young woman with acute COVID-19. The conserved cysteine and the conserved F or W are not part of the CDR3 here.

ASSSGGSYEQY,TRBJ2-7,TRBV27
ASSNRGQGYQPQH,TRBJ1-5,TRBV6-5
ATLALTGSNQPQH,TRBJ1-5,TRBV19
SVGDRAGANVLT,TRBJ2-6,TRBV29-1
ASSLGTTYNQPQH,TRBJ1-5,TRBV11-2
ASSPPSDRPFSGNTIY,TRBJ1-3,TRBV7-9
ASTPSGFGSYEQY,TRBJ2-7,TRBV28
SASTPGAYGYT,TRBJ1-2,TRBV29-1
ASSQDVGSGRGNTEAF,TRBJ1-1,TRBV14
ASSYARLVHEQY,TRBJ2-7,TRBV6-2/TRBV6-3
AISLAGGPPHEQY,TRBJ2-7,TRBV10-3
ASSLGRSNEKLF,TRBJ1-4,TRBV7-2
ASSFGQGQPQH,TRBJ1-5,TRBV27
ASTPGGAAF,TRBJ1-1,TRBV6-2/TRBV6-3
ASSLDVTLGNTIY,TRBJ1-3,TRBV7-2
ASRMSYLIPPEAF,TRBJ1-1,TRBV6-5
ASSDPGQLLNTEAF,TRBJ1-1,TRBV2
ASSLLGWNTEAF,TRBJ1-1,TRBV27
ASADPRTGGVTGELF,TRBJ2-2,TRBV10-2
AISVEENQPQH,TRBJ1-5,TRBV10-3
ASSFGTTGAGIGYT,TRBJ1-2,TRBV5-1
ASSDWTGRAF,TRBJ1-1,TRBV25-1
ASSQDRGTGGSGELF,TRBJ2-2,TRBV4-3
AWSVQGSSSVYEQY,TRBJ2-7,TRBV30